The sequence of this TCR beta chain was determined in a study of post-analysis software for immune sequencing data. On the study more broadly: The patients showed relapsing-remitting, secondary progressive and progressive-relapsing multiple sclerosis courses. Study findings and constraints: Analysis by F measure revealed that same-batch samples clustered strongly together. Among multiple sclerosis patients, normalized Chao1 diversity was significantly below that of controls.

Unique molecular identifiers tagged the TCR beta cDNA libraries. Some 500,000 cDNA molecules were obtained per 1 to 10 million input T cells. TCRdb used MiXCR to reprocess the PCR reads, holding one entry per CDR3 protein. The sample includes hundreds of thousands of distinct CDR3 sequences, roughly 27% seen only once; the top ten take around 0.6%. Regarding this clonotype: What it binds is unknown. The junction differs from germline at one of its ends, possibly a read error.

Material: blood. The sequence derives from a girl aged 10 to 17 with multiple sclerosis.

CDR3 amino acids: CSVDDDDSGNIIYF. The CDR3 nucleotides are TGCAGCGTTGACGACGACGACTCTGGAAACATCATATATTTT. The chain joins TRBV29-1 to TRBJ1-3; D is undetermined. The CDR3 runs to 14 residues. From germline, CDR1 is SQVTM and CDR2 ANQGSEA.